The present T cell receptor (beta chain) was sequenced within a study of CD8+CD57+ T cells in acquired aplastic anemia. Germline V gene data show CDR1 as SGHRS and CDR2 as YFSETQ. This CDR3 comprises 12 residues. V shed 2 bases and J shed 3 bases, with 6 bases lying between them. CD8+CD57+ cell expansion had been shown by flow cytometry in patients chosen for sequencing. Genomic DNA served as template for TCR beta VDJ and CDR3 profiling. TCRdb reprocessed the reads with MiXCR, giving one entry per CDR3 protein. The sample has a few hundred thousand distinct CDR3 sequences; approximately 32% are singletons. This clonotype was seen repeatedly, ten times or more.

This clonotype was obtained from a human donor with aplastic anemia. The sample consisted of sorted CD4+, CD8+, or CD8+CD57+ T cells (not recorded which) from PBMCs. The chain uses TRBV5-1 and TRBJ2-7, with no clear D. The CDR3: CASSLDLYEQYF. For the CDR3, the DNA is TGCGCCAGCAGCTTAGACCTCTACGAGCAGTACTTC. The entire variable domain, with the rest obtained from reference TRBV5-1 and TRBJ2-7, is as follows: KAGVTQTPRYLIKTRGQQVTLSCSPISGHRSVSWYQQTPGQGLQFLFEYFSETQRNKGNFPGRFSGRQFSNSRSEMNVSTLELGDSALYLCASSLDLYEQYFGPGTRLTVT.